The T cell receptor beta chain under discussion was sequenced for a study of shared clonotypes between healthy human individuals. Clones were read by immunoSEQ multiplex PCR, and TCRdb kept only the in-frame ones, dropping some. The sample has roughly 680,000 clones, around 77% seen once. Looked up from germline, CDR1 is SNHLY and CDR2 is FYNNEI. With 4 bases removed from V and 3 bases from J, the gap between germline ends came to 19 bases. This CDR3 region has 17 residues. There are a few counts of this clone. The chain joins TRBV2 to TRBJ1-5, with a tentative D call TRBD1 (5 bases). The sequenced sample consisted of memory CD4+ T cells sorted from blood. Subset here: CD45RA-negative fraction. The clonotype originates from a woman aged 25 to 39 in good health. The CDR3 reads CASSGGSGGISNQPQHF. The CDR3 DNA sequence: TGTGCCAGCAGTGGGGGTTCTGGGGGTATCTCCAATCAGCCCCAGCATTTT.